This TCR beta chain stems from a study of control samples from healthy donors and cancer patients. The CDR3 spans 17 residues. The trim removed 4 bases at V and 7 bases at J, leaving 17 bases unmatched. Looked up from germline, CDR1 is SGDLS and CDR2 is YYNGEE. The repertoire was sequenced with immunoSEQ multiplex PCR; TCRdb's copy has only in-frame clones and lacks some. In the table there are 140,000 or so clones, about nine tenths of which are singletons. Material for sequencing was blood. The source of this sequence is a man aged 25 to 40 in good health. This chain links TRBV9 with TRBJ2-3, with TRBD2 matching over 8 bases. As DNA, the CDR3 is TGTGCCAGCAGCCCCGATGCAGCGGGAGCTTCACCTCATACGCAGTATTTT. Its protein is CASSPDAAGASPHTQYF.